Below are 25 T cell receptor beta chains sequenced from a single sample in a study of cytomegalovirus exposure and HLA in healthy donors. PCR employed 60 Vbeta and 13 Jbeta primers. TCRdb's table, derived via immunoSEQ multiplex PCR, lists solely in-frame clones and lacks some. Here the sample spans 100,000 to 150,000 clones, under 85% being singletons. Source material: PBMCs. These receptors originate from a woman aged 50 to 60 in good health and CMV-seropositive.

The V and J genes are TRBV6-5 and TRBJ2-3; D is uncertain. The CDR3 runs to 14 residues. CDR1 is MNHEY, CDR2 SVGAGI, per germline. With 4 bases removed from V and 2 bases from J, the gap between germline ends came to 10 bases. CDR3: CASSLAADTDTQYF. In DNA, the CDR3 is TGTGCCAGCAGTTTGGCGGCAGACACAGATACGCAGTATTTT.

This chain uses TRBV5-5 with TRBJ1-5; 9 bases are a match to TRBD1. Germline V gene data show CDR1 as SGHKS and CDR2 as YYEKEE (reference sequence). V gave up 10 bases and J gave up 9 bases; unmatched junction bases: 8. This CDR3 is 12 amino acids long. The CDR3 DNA is TGTGCCTGGACAGGGGAGAGCGGGCCCCAGCATTTT. Its translation is CAWTGESGPQHF.

V is TRBV7-8 and J is TRBJ1-5; TRBD1 matches 7 bases. Germline V gene lookup returns CDR1 SGHVS and CDR2 FQNEAQ. CDR3 length: 17 amino acids. The trim removed 0 bases at V and 4 bases at J, leaving 9 bases unmatched. CDR3: CASSLAGAGGTNQPQHF. In nucleotides, the CDR3 is TGTGCCAGCAGCTTAGCGGGGGCAGGGGGAACTAATCAGCCCCAGCATTTT.

A few counts support this clone. This chain connects TRBV13 to TRBJ2-1; possibly TRBD1 for D (6 bases). With 5 bases removed from V and 7 bases from J, the gap between germline ends came to 15 bases. This CDR3 comprises 14 residues. Per the germline V gene, CDR1 is PRHDT and CDR2 is FYEKMQ (reference sequence). The CDR3 DNA sequence: TGTGCCAGCAGCCTCACCGGGACAATAAATGAGCAGTTCTTC. It specifies CASSLTGTINEQFF.

The rearrangement joins TRBV2 to TRBJ2-2; D may be TRBD1 (6 bases). Looked up from germline, CDR1 is SNHLY and CDR2 is FYNNEI. The CDR3 length is 14 residues. V lost 7 bases and J lost 1, with 10 bases in between. DNA of the CDR3: TGTGCCAGCAACAGGGTAAAGAACACCGGGGAGCTGTTTTTT. This sequence encodes CASNRVKNTGELFF. Variable domain in full (rest from reference TRBV2 and TRBJ2-2): EPEVTQTPSHQVTQMGQEVILRCVPISNHLYFYWYRQILGQKVEFLVSFYNNEISEKSEIFDDQFSVERPDGSNFTLKIRSTKLEDSAMYFCASNRVKNTGELFFGEGSRLTVL.

The chain couples TRBV9 to TRBJ2-3; TRBD2 matches 11 bases. Germline V gene lookup returns CDR1 SGDLS and CDR2 YYNGEE. This CDR3 has 17 amino acids. V lost 1 base, J lost 2 bases, and 6 bases stayed unmatched. DNA of the CDR3: TGTGCCAGCAGCGTATCTAGCGGGGGGACTTTCACAGATACGCAGTATTTT. Its translation is CASSVSSGGTFTDTQYF.

The V gene is TRBV4-2, the J gene TRBJ2-5, with D perhaps TRBD2 (6 bases). This CDR3 has 15 residues. Trimming left V 1 base short and J 3 bases short, with 12 bases between. Germline V gives CDR1 LGHNA, CDR2 YNFKEQ. The CDR3 DNA reads TGTGCCAGCAGCCAAGTATCGGACTATAAAGAGACCCAGTACTTC. Its protein is CASSQVSDYKETQYF.

The V gene is TRBV28, the J gene TRBJ1-2; 11 bases agree with TRBD1. This CDR3 contains 14 residues. J was trimmed by 2 bases and V by 10 bases; bases with no gene match: 6. CDR1 and CDR2 from the germline V gene are MDHEN and SYDVKM. For the CDR3, the DNA is TGTGCCACCCCCCGGGACAGGGGGAACTATGGCTACACCTTC. This sequence encodes CATPRDRGNYGYTF.

The rearrangement uses TRBV11-1 and TRBJ2-5, with D possibly TRBD1 on 5 matching bases. The germline gives CDR1 SGHAT, CDR2 FQDESV (reference sequence). The V end lost 4 bases, the J end lost 4 bases, and 19 bases lay between the germline ends. The CDR3 runs 16 residues. As DNA, the CDR3 is TGTGCCAGCAGCTCATTTTTAAAAGGGGCCGGAGAGACCCAGTACTTC. Protein sequence: CASSSFLKGAGETQYF.

The rearrangement joins TRBV5-4 to TRBJ2-7; a weak D match, TRBD1 (6 bases). Trimming left V 4 bases short and J 2 bases short, with 16 bases between. CDR3 length: 15 amino acids. Looked up from germline, CDR1 is SGHNT and CDR2 is YYREEE (reference sequence). CDR3: CASSSTGFAPYEQYF. CDR3 DNA: TGTGCCAGCAGCAGTACAGGGTTCGCCCCCTACGAGCAGTACTTC.

The chain joins TRBV5-4 to TRBJ2-2, with TRBD2 as a possible D gene (5 bases). Germline assignment: CDR1 SGHNT and CDR2 YYREEE (reference sequence). V was cut by 3 bases and J by 5 bases, with 17 bases left in between. The CDR3 spans 16 residues. The CDR3 here is CASSWSTRVGTGELFF. For the CDR3, the DNA is TGTGCCAGCAGCTGGTCCACTAGGGTAGGAACCGGGGAGCTGTTTTTT.

This rearrangement joins TRBV2 to TRBJ2-1, with D maybe TRBD2 (5 bases). This CDR3 contains 11 residues. V shed 6 bases and J shed 12 bases, with 12 bases lying between them. In germline, CDR1 is SNHLY, CDR2 FYNNEI. The CDR3 bases are TGTGCCAGCAGCTCGCCGGGAACGCAGTTCTTC. Its translation is CASSSPGTQFF.

V usage is TRBV5-1 and J usage is TRBJ2-7; 7 bases align to TRBD2. The CDR3 is 15 residues long. The germline V gene has CDR1 SGHRS and CDR2 YFSETQ. V shed 4 bases, J shed 2 bases, and the junction held 9 bases outside the gene matches. The CDR3 region has the DNA TGCGCCAGCAGCGCGCTGGGAGGGGAGCCCTACGAGCAGTACTTC. Translation: CASSALGGEPYEQYF.

This chain joins TRBV2 and TRBJ1-4, with D possibly TRBD1 on 6 matching bases. Germline V CDR1 and CDR2: SNHLY, FYNNEI. The CDR3 has 14 residues. Trimming left V 7 bases short and J 7 bases short, with 16 bases between. The CDR3 loop reads CASTLNRAGEKLFF. CDR3 in DNA: TGTGCCAGCACCTTGAACAGGGCTGGTGAAAAACTGTTTTTT.

Only one count was recorded for this clone. The V gene is TRBV7-8, the J gene TRBJ1-1, with 7 positions matching TRBD1. V shed 5 bases and J 5 bases; nucleotides not matched to a gene: 8. The CDR3 contains 14 residues. Germline loops: CDR1 SGHVS, CDR2 FQNEAQ. Here the CDR3 DNA reads TGTGCCAGCAGCGCGAGGGACAGTGGGACTGAAGCTTTCTTT. Protein sequence: CASSARDSGTEAFF.

This chain uses TRBV30 with TRBJ2-5, with a possible D match to TRBD1 (5 bases). Germline V gives CDR1 GTSNPN, CDR2 SVGIG (reference sequence). The CDR3 is 11 residues long. Trimming removed 0 bases from V and 8 bases from J, with 7 bases in between. CDR3 amino acids: CAWSVQATQYF. The CDR3 region has the DNA TGTGCCTGGAGTGTACAGGCCACCCAGTACTTC.

In this sample, this clone turned up once. The gene calls are TRBV20-1 and TRBJ2-5; D call uncertain. The CDR3 runs 11 residues. The germline V and J ends were trimmed by 6 bases and 4 bases, with 9 bases remaining between them. Germline CDR1 is DFQATT and CDR2 is SNEGSKA (reference sequence). Written as DNA, the CDR3 is TGCAGTGCGCGGTACGGAGAGACCCAGTACTTC. This sequence encodes CSARYGETQYF.

In this sample, this clone turned up a few times. J is TRBJ2-2 and V is TRBV9; TRBD2 matches at 8 bases. Germline CDR1 SGDLS, CDR2 YYNGEE. The J segment lost 4 bases and the V segment lost 3 bases, leaving 8 bases of the junction unmatched. There are 16 residues in the CDR3. CDR3 sequence reads: CASSASGGAGTGELFF. CDR3 nucleotides: TGTGCCAGCAGCGCATCCGGGGGGGCCGGCACCGGGGAGCTGTTTTTT.

The chain recombines TRBV27 with TRBJ1-1; 9 positions match TRBD1. V was pared by 4 bases and J by 1 base, with 7 bases of the junction left unmatched. CDR1 is MNHEY and CDR2 is SMNVEV in the germline V gene (reference sequence). The CDR3 is 16 residues long. CDR3 sequence: CASSSGTGRGNTEAFF. CDR3 sequence (DNA): TGTGCCAGCAGTTCCGGGACAGGGCGGGGGAACACTGAAGCTTTCTTT.

This clone has just a few counts. The chain recombines TRBV27 with TRBJ1-6; D call uncertain. V lost 3 bases to trimming and J lost 9 bases, with 9 bases between them. Germline loops: CDR1 MNHEY, CDR2 SMNVEV (reference sequence). The CDR3 has 13 residues. This CDR3 is CASSFRESSPLHF. In DNA form, the CDR3 reads TGTGCCAGCAGTTTTCGGGAAAGTTCACCCCTCCACTTT.

The chain couples TRBV9 to TRBJ2-3, with 8 bases matching TRBD2. CDR3 length: 16 residues. V gave up 0 bases and J gave up 4 bases; unmatched junction bases: 7. Germline V gives CDR1 SGDLS, CDR2 YYNGEE. The CDR3 region is CASSVVGSGGADTQYF. As DNA, the CDR3 is TGTGCCAGCAGCGTAGTAGGGTCGGGGGGGGCAGATACGCAGTATTTT.

The chain carries TRBV6-5 and TRBJ2-5, with D perhaps TRBD2 (5 bases). The germline V and J ends were trimmed by 2 bases and 0 bases, with 13 bases remaining between them. Germline CDR1 MNHEY, CDR2 SVGAGI. The CDR3 spans 16 residues. The CDR3 sequence: CASSYDGGSYQETQYF. For the CDR3, the DNA is TGTGCCAGCAGTTACGATGGCGGGTCATACCAAGAGACCCAGTACTTC.

This chain uses TRBV29-1 with TRBJ2-5; maybe TRBD2 (5 bases). Germline-derived CDR1 and CDR2 are SQVTM and ANQGSEA. The V end lost 7 bases, the J end lost 3 bases, and 15 bases lay between the germline ends. The CDR3 totals 13 residues. The chain's CDR3 is CSAGWRQEETQYF. The DNA of the CDR3 is TGCAGCGCTGGTTGGAGGCAAGAAGAGACCCAGTACTTC.

This clone was counted a few times. CDR3 sequence: CASSEEVSAAQYF. The CDR3 region has the DNA TGTGCCAGCAGTGAAGAAGTCAGCGCGGCCCAGTACTTC. The rearrangement links TRBV6-1 to TRBJ2-5; D gene unclear. CDR1 and CDR2 (germline): MNHNS, SASEGT. There are 13 residues in the CDR3. The germline V and J ends were trimmed by 1 base and 9 bases, with 12 bases remaining between them.

The rearrangement links TRBV6-1 to TRBJ1-3, with D unclear. CDR3 length: 15 amino acids. V was clipped by 4 bases and J by 0 bases, with 10 bases between them. Germline V gene lookup returns CDR1 MNHNS and CDR2 SASEGT. For the CDR3, the DNA is TGTGCCAGCAGTGCCCTCCGCGACTCTGGAAACACCATATATTTT. Its translation is CASSALRDSGNTIYF.